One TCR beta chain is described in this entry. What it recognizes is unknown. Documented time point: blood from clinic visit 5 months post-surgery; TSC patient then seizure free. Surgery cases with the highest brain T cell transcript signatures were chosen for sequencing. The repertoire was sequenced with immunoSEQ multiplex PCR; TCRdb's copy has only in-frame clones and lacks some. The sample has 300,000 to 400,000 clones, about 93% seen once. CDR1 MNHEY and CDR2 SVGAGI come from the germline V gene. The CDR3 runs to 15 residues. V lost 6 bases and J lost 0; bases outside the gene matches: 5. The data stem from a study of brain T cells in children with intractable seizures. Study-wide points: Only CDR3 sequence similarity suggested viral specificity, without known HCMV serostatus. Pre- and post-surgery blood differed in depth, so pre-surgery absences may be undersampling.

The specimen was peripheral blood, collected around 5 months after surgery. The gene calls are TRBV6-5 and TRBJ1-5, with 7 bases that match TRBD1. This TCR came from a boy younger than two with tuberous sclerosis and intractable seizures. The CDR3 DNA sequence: TGTGCCAGCAGCACAGGGGTCAATAGCAATCAGCCCCAGCATTTT. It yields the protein CASSTGVNSNQPQHF.